Listed below are T cell receptor beta chains from one sample, sequenced in a study of CD8 T cells in ankylosing spondylitis. One entry per CDR3 protein, called by TCRdb with MiXCR from the 5' RACE reads. The sample comprises a few hundred thousand distinct CDR3 sequences, 15% to 20% of which are singletons, and around 32% rests with the top ten. The sequencing input was blood, either unsorted or a sorted T cell fraction (not recorded which). The receptors stem from a male donor with ankylosing spondylitis or in good health (not recorded which). The CDR3 runs from the conserved cysteine through the conserved F or W. Each record gives: D gene, J gene, V gene, clone size, CDR3 DNA, CDR3 protein. The D gene is left open where the match is weak. Some rows have no size entry. The others give once, few or many, or a class for an expanded clone.

>TRBD2|TRBJ2-2|TRBV6-1|NA
TGTGCCAGCAGTCCCCTGGGACTAGCGGGAGAAAGCACCGGGGAGCTGTTTTTT
CASSPLGLAGESTGELFF
>TRBD1|TRBJ2-2|TRBV10-2|NA
TGCGCCAGCGGTACAGGGGGCGACACCGGGGAGCTGTTTTTT
CASGTGGDTGELFF
>NA|TRBJ2-1|TRBV29-1|few
TGCAGCGTTCCACGGGACTTATACAATGAGCAGTTCTTC
CSVPRDLYNEQFF
>TRBD1|TRBJ2-2|TRBV5-1|few
TGCGCCAGCAGCCCACCGGACAGGGGCAACACCGGGGAGCTGTTTTTT
CASSPPDRGNTGELFF
>TRBD1|TRBJ1-1|TRBV6-1|few
TGTGCCAGCACCGACAGGGGCCGCGGCACTGAAGCTTTCTTT
CASTDRGRGTEAFF
>TRBD2|TRBJ2-1|TRBV20-1|many
TGCAGTGGCGGGGGTTCTGAGCAGTTCTTC
CSGGGSEQFF
>NA|TRBJ2-1|TRBV20-1|NA
TGCAGTGCTAGAGAGATGGGTAGGAATGAGAATGAGCAGTTCTTC
CSAREMGRNENEQFF
>NA|TRBJ2-1|TRBV29-1|few
TGCAGCGGAGCCCGGGGCTACAATGAGCAGTTCTTC
CSGARGYNEQFF
>NA|TRBJ1-2|TRBV27|many
TGTGCCAGCAGTTTATTATTCGGGAACGGAGACTATGGCTACACCTTC
CASSLLFGNGDYGYTF
>NA|TRBJ2-6|TRBV27|few
TGTGCCAGCAGTTTATTAGGCTTGGGGGCCAACGTCCTGACTTTC
CASSLLGLGANVLTF
>NA|TRBJ2-7|TRBV11-2|NA
TGTGCCAGCAGCCCTACTCCGGGGGCGAGAGAGCAGTACTTC
CASSPTPGAREQYF
>NA|TRBJ2-3|TRBV11-2|NA
TGTGCCAGCAGCAAAACAACGCCGTCATCAGAGACAGATACGCAGTATTTT
CASSKTTPSSETDTQYF
>NA|TRBJ2-7|TRBV29-1|NA
TGCAGCGTCGAGGACGCGATCTCCTACGAGCAGTACTTC
CSVEDAISYEQYF
>NA|TRBJ2-7|TRBV5-6|NA
TGTGCCAGCAGCTCTTGGTGGTCAGGGTTCTCCTACGAGCAGTACTTC
CASSSWWSGFSYEQYF
>NA|TRBJ2-7|TRBV19|many
TGTGCCAGTAGTATGAAACTAGCCTTCTACGAGCAGTACTTC
CASSMKLAFYEQYF
>NA|TRBJ2-1|TRBV3-1|many
TGTGCCAGCAGCCAACCTTACAATGAGCAGTTCTTC
CASSQPYNEQFF
>TRBD2|TRBJ2-1|TRBV12-3/TRBV12-4|NA
TGTGCCAGCAGTCCTCGGACTAGCGGGAGTATATATGAGCAGTTCTTC
CASSPRTSGSIYEQFF
>TRBD1|TRBJ1-1|TRBV12-3/TRBV12-4|many
TGTGCCAGCAGTTACCGGGACAGGGTGCGTAGCACTGAAGCTTTCTTT
CASSYRDRVRSTEAFF
>NA|TRBJ2-7|TRBV5-6|many
TGTGCCAGCAGCTTGGGGGCAGGAGCCTACGAGCAGTACTTC
CASSLGAGAYEQYF
>TRBD2|TRBJ2-1|TRBV7-3|many
TGTGCCAGCAGCTTACTCGGGACTAGCTCCTACAATGAGCAGTTCTTC
CASSLLGTSSYNEQFF
>NA|TRBJ2-5|TRBV7-2|NA
TGTGCCAGCAGCTTAGCTAGCCTCCAAGAGACCCAGTACTTC
CASSLASLQETQYF
>NA|TRBJ2-1|TRBV12-3/TRBV12-4|NA
TGTGCCAGCAGTTCTGGGCTAGTCAGCTCCTACAATGAGCAGTTCTTC
CASSSGLVSSYNEQFF
>TRBD2|TRBJ2-1|TRBV7-6|NA
TGTGCCAGCAGCCGACTAGCGGGAGAACACAATGAGCAGTTCTTC
CASSRLAGEHNEQFF
>NA|TRBJ1-6|TRBV27|few
TGTGCCAGCAGTTTGGTCAATTCACCCCTCCACTTT
CASSLVNSPLHF
>NA|TRBJ1-2|TRBV20-1|NA
TGCAGTGCTTGGGACTCGGGGGACTATGGCTACACCTTC
CSAWDSGDYGYTF
>TRBD1|TRBJ1-2|TRBV24-1|NA
TGTGCCACCAGTGGCGGGACAGGGAACCTCTATGGCTACACCTTC
CATSGGTGNLYGYTF
>NA|TRBJ2-3|TRBV7-8|many
TGTGCCAGCAGCTTAGTCCCCGTTTTGGCAGATACGCAGTATTTT
CASSLVPVLADTQYF
>TRBD2|TRBJ2-7|TRBV5-1|NA
TGCGCCAGCAGCTTAGTAGTTGGGAGGGGAACGATCTACGAGCAGTACTTC
CASSLVVGRGTIYEQYF